The source of this T cell receptor beta chain is a study of shared clonotypes between healthy human individuals. This was a deep-level run. Data came from immunoSEQ multiplex PCR; TCRdb stores just in-frame clones and leaves some out. Among about 490,000 clones, 70% to 80% were seen once, and the ten largest hold 10% to 15%. The ends were cut back, 5 bases at V and 9 bases at J, with 14 bases in the middle. Germline values: CDR1 GTSNPN, CDR2 SVGIG (reference sequence). This CDR3 is built from 11 residues. J is TRBJ2-7 and V is TRBV30; tentative D call: TRBD2 (5 bases). Sequenced material: PBMCs. The TCR sequence derives from a woman aged 40 to 55 in good health. Some clones in this sample may be carry-over from other donors' samples. CDR3 nucleotides: TGTGCCTGGGGGAGTGCGATTGCGCAGTACTTC. Translation: CAWGSAIAQYF.